This TCR beta chain is drawn from a study of T-cell reconstitution after alpha-beta-depleted transplantation in children. Overall study findings and caveats: One year post-transplant, T-cell counts and diversity were largely derived from T cells produced anew. The high TCRbeta diversity at day 60 in some patients came from surviving recipient T cells and thymic progenitors. Alpha-beta T cells about two months after transplant reportedly derived from several hundred expanded graft clones.

Worth noting for this clonotype: Its antigen is not identified.

The CDR3 consists of 14 residues. Trimming took 4 bases from V and 2 from J, leaving 10 bases between them. Germline V lookup: CDR1 MDHEN, CDR2 SYDVKM. Unique molecular identifiers were used in preparing the TCRbeta library. TCRdb reprocessed the PCR reads with MiXCR, giving one entry per CDR3 protein. The sample consists of more than 100,000 distinct CDR3 sequences, around 23% of them appearing once. The V gene is TRBV28, the J gene TRBJ2-3, with TRBD2 as a possible D gene (6 bases). The TCR originated in a male patient between 2 and 15 years old who had a stem cell transplant for chronic granulomatous disease, so the T cells may come from the graft donor. This specimen was PBMCs, mostly from graft donor cells, taken 180 days after TCRalphabeta/CD19-depleted stem cell transplant. CDR3 nucleotide sequence: TGTGCCAGCAGTTCCGGACTAATCACAGATACGCAGTATTTT. Protein sequence: CASSSGLITDTQYF.